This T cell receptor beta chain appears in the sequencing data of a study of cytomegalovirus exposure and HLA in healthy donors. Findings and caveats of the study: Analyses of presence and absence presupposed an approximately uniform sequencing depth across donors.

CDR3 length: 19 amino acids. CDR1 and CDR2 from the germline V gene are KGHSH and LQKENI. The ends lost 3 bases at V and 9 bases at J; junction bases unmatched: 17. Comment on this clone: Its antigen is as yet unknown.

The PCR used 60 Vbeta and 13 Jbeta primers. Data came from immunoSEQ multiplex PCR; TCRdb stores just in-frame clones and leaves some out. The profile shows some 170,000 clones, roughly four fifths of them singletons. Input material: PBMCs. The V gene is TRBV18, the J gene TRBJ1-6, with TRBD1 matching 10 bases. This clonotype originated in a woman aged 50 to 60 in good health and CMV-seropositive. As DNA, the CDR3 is TGTGCCAGCTCACCTACTGGCGGGACAGGGGTCCCAACTAGTTCACCCCTCCACTTT. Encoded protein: CASSPTGGTGVPTSSPLHF.